The 30 T cell receptor beta chains listed next were all sequenced from one sample in a study of cytomegalovirus exposure and HLA in healthy donors. This PCR relied on a set of 60 Vbeta primers and 13 Jbeta primers. The protocol was immunoSEQ multiplex PCR, while the TCRdb copy is restricted to in-frame clones and leaves out a portion. The sample holds nearly 110,000 clones; more than 70% are singletons and the top ten take roughly 2%. Sequencing was carried out using PBMCs. These receptors were collected from a man between 18 and 35 years old in good health and CMV-seronegative.

The rearrangement uses TRBV7-2 and TRBJ1-6; 9 nucleotides line up with TRBD1. Per germline, CDR1 SGHTA and CDR2 FQGNSA. The junction had 11 bases not matched to a gene; V was cut back by 5 bases and J by 9 bases. CDR3 size: 16 residues. The CDR3 here is CASSQEAGQGFSPLHF. The CDR3, as DNA: TGTGCCAGCAGCCAAGAGGCGGGACAGGGTTTTTCACCCCTCCACTTT. Filled out from reference TRBV7-2 and TRBJ1-6, the complete variable domain reads GAGVSQSPSNKVTEKGKDVELRCDPISGHTALYWYRQSLGQGLEFLIYFQGNSAPDKSGLPSDRFSAERTGGSVSTLTIQRTQQEDSAVYLCASSQEAGQGFSPLHFGNGTRLTVT.

The chain has TRBV6-5 and TRBJ2-2, with D hard to call. The V end was cut by 7 bases, the J end by 7 bases, with 7 bases between. CDR1 is MNHEY and CDR2 is SVGAGI in the germline V gene. The CDR3 length is 11 residues. CDR3 sequence: CASTSGGELFF. CDR3 DNA: TGTGCCAGCACCTCGGGCGGGGAGCTGTTTTTT.

This chain connects TRBV7-3 to TRBJ2-7; 8 bases match TRBD2. The CDR3 extends over 15 amino acids. After removal of 7 bases from V and 2 bases from J, the junction contained 10 bases not matched to a gene. Germline CDR1 and CDR2: SGHTA and FQGTGA. CDR3 in amino acids: CASTPGLVVPYEQYF. As DNA, the CDR3 is TGTGCCAGCACCCCGGGACTAGTAGTTCCCTACGAGCAGTACTTC.

This sequence joins TRBV7-3 and TRBJ1-1, with D tentatively TRBD1 (6 bases). Trimming cost V 1 base and J 10 bases, with 13 bases left between them. Germline CDR1 reads SGHTA; CDR2 reads FQGTGA. The CDR3 runs 13 residues. CDR3 nucleotides: TGTGCCAGCAGCTTAAGAGGGGGACTAGGAGCTTTCTTT. This encodes CASSLRGGLGAFF. The entire variable domain, with the rest obtained from reference TRBV7-3 and TRBJ1-1, is as follows: GAGVSQTPSNKVTEKGKYVELRCDPISGHTALYWYRQSLGQGPEFLIYFQGTGAADDSGLPNDRFFAVRPEGSVSTLKIQRTERGDSAVYLCASSLRGGLGAFFGQGTRLTVV.

The chain carries TRBV6-1 and TRBJ1-1; 7 bases align to TRBD1. This CDR3 has 13 residues. Looked up from germline, CDR1 is MNHNS and CDR2 is SASEGT. V lost 3 bases to trimming and J lost 4 bases; unmatched junction nucleotides: 2. CDR3: CASSERGPTEAFF. The CDR3 nucleotides are TGTGCCAGCAGTGAGAGGGGGCCCACTGAAGCTTTCTTT.

The chain couples TRBV10-3 to TRBJ2-3, with TRBD2 matching 7 bases. Unmatched junction bases numbered 12, after V lost 3 bases and J lost 6 bases. Germline-derived CDR1 and CDR2 are ENHRY and SYGVKD. The CDR3 is 16 residues long. This CDR3 is CAISDPVGGGGDTQYF. CDR3 DNA sequence: TGTGCCATCAGTGACCCCGTGGGGGGGGGAGGGGATACGCAGTATTTT.

V is TRBV27 and J is TRBJ1-2, with TRBD1 matching 8 bases. Germline V lookup: CDR1 MNHEY, CDR2 SMNVEV (reference sequence). The CDR3 length is 14 residues. With V trimmed by 7 bases and J by 2 bases, 6 bases remained unmatched. Written as DNA, the CDR3 is TGTGCCAGCAACGAGACAGGGGTGAACTATGGCTACACCTTC. Translation gives CASNETGVNYGYTF.

J is TRBJ2-5 and V is TRBV4-2; no definite D call. The J call is uncertain, as TRBJ2-7 better fits the DNA end. Germline V gives CDR1 LGHNA, CDR2 YNFKEQ. The CDR3 is 15 amino acids. The CDR3 region is CASSQDLGYHYEQYF. For the CDR3, the DNA is TGTGCCAGCAGCCAAGATCTCGGCTACCACTACGAGCAGTACTTC.

The chain combines TRBV28 with TRBJ2-5, with TRBD2 matching over 11 bases. The trim removed 1 base at V and 5 bases at J, leaving 3 bases unmatched. This CDR3 is built from 15 residues. Germline lookup yields CDR1 MDHEN and CDR2 SYDVKM. The CDR3 region is CASSLLTSGEETQYF. The DNA for the CDR3 is TGTGCCAGCAGTTTATTGACTAGCGGGGAGGAGACCCAGTACTTC.

This rearrangement joins TRBV5-6 to TRBJ1-6; D is possibly TRBD1 (6 bases). Germline CDR1 reads SGHDT; CDR2 reads YYEEEE. The V end was cut by 0 bases, the J end by 7 bases, with 17 bases between. CDR3 length: 17 residues. The CDR3 loop is CASSLGWGRVENSPLHF. DNA for the CDR3: TGTGCCAGCAGCTTGGGCTGGGGGCGGGTGGAAAATTCACCCCTCCACTTT.

About this clone: It may be a read error: a sequence one base away is much more abundant. Other DNA sequences in this specimen translate into the identical CDR3. The gene calls are TRBV5-4 and TRBJ1-5; 10 bases align to TRBD1. The CDR3 covers 16 residues. The germline CDR1 and CDR2 sequences are SGHNT and YYREEE (reference sequence). V trimming: 4 bases; J trimming: 5 bases; junction bases outside the gene matches: 9. CDR3 sequence reads: CASSQETGQGDQPQHF. The CDR3 nucleotides read TGTGCCAGCAGCCAAGAAACAGGACAGGGGGATCAGCCCCAGCATTTT.

The chain has TRBV6-6 and TRBJ2-6; D uncertain. This CDR3 is 15 amino acids long. CDR1 MNHNY and CDR2 SVGAGI come from the germline V gene (reference sequence). V lost 5 bases and J 0 bases, leaving 8 bases between the germline ends. The CDR3 DNA follows: TGTGCCAGCAGTGGTCCGGTCTCTGGGGCCAACGTCCTGACTTTC. This encodes CASSGPVSGANVLTF.

The rearrangement uses TRBV2 and TRBJ1-6, with no clear D. Germline CDR1 and CDR2: SNHLY and FYNNEI. The CDR3 has 11 residues. V gave up 5 bases and J gave up 14 bases, with 10 bases separating them. CDR3 residues: CASSNRETLHF. In nucleotides, the CDR3 is TGTGCCAGCAGTAATAGGGAGACCCTCCACTTT.

The rearrangement uses TRBV5-6 and TRBJ1-6; possible D gene TRBD1, 6 bases. Trimming cost V 5 bases and J 9 bases, with 15 bases left between them. Germline lookup yields CDR1 SGHDT and CDR2 YYEEEE. The CDR3 contains 14 residues. CDR3 bases: TGTGCCAGCAGGGACAACAGGGTCCTTTCACCCCTCCACTTT. The encoded protein is CASRDNRVLSPLHF.

The genes are TRBV19 and TRBJ1-5; perhaps TRBD1 as D (6 bases). The germline V and J ends were trimmed by 10 bases and 1 base, with 17 bases remaining between them. Germline V CDR1 and CDR2: LNHDA, SQIVND (reference sequence). This CDR3 region has 15 residues. The CDR3 sequence is CATAAGAQSNQPQHF. In DNA, the CDR3 is TGTGCCACCGCGGCGGGGGCGCAGAGCAATCAGCCCCAGCATTTT.

The V call is TRBV11-2, the J call TRBJ2-5; 8 nucleotides agree with TRBD2. The V and J ends lost 5 bases and 5 bases, in that order; junction bases with no gene match: 13. CDR3 length: 16 residues. Germline lookup yields CDR1 SGHAT and CDR2 FQNNGV. CDR3 amino acids: CASSQTGHGTSETQYF. The CDR3 DNA reads as TGTGCCAGCAGCCAGACCGGGCATGGGACTAGTGAGACCCAGTACTTC. Full variable domain (missing parts from reference TRBV11-2 and TRBJ2-5): EAGVAQSPRYKIIEKRQSVAFWCNPISGHATLYWYQQILGQGPKLLIQFQNNGVVDDSQLPKDRFSAERLKGVDSTLKIQPAKLEDSAVYLCASSQTGHGTSETQYFGPGTRLLVL.

Regarding this clone: Mismatch with germline at one junction end may stem from a read error. The rearrangement joins TRBV15 to TRBJ2-1; D is perhaps TRBD2 (7 bases). Germline V gene data show CDR1 as LNHNV and CDR2 as YYDKDF (reference sequence). The CDR3 loop spans 15 amino acids. The CDR3 spells CATGREGGEYNEQFF. CDR3 nucleotides: TGTGCCACCGGCAGAGAAGGGGGGGAGTACAATGAGCAGTTCTTC.

This chain joins TRBV6-4 and TRBJ2-3; 11 bases map to TRBD2. Germline lookup yields CDR1 MRHNA and CDR2 SNTAGT. The CDR3 is 16 amino acids. The trim removed 5 bases at V and 1 base at J, leaving 5 bases unmatched. The DNA of the CDR3 is TGTGCCAGCAGTCCTACTAGCGGGGGCCGCACAGATACGCAGTATTTT. Translating gives CASSPTSGGRTDTQYF.

The rearrangement links TRBV15 to TRBJ1-6; D not certain. The ends were cut back, 0 bases at V and 0 bases at J, with 3 bases in the middle. The CDR3 is made up of 15 amino acids. Per germline, CDR1 LNHNV and CDR2 YYDKDF (reference sequence). CDR3 DNA: TGTGCCACCAGCAGAGAGGCCTCCTATAATTCACCCCTCCACTTT. It specifies CATSREASYNSPLHF.

This chain uses TRBV5-1 with TRBJ2-7, with 14 nucleotides matching TRBD2. CDR3 size: 18 residues. Looked up from germline, CDR1 is SGHRS and CDR2 is YFSETQ. The V gene end was trimmed by 0 bases and the J gene end by 5 bases; junction bases not matched to a gene: 10. The CDR3 protein is CASSLGFGTSGGYDEQYF. In nucleotides, the CDR3 is TGCGCCAGCAGCTTGGGCTTCGGGACTAGCGGGGGATACGACGAGCAGTACTTC.

This clone appeared a few times. The DNA for the CDR3 is TGTGCCAGCAGTGAATATACGGGGGGCCTCTATGGCTACACCTTC. It is translated as CASSEYTGGLYGYTF. The J gene is TRBJ1-2, the V gene TRBV25-1, with a tentative D call TRBD1 (6 bases). The CDR3 covers 15 residues. Germline CDR1 MGHDK, CDR2 SYGVNS. Trimming stripped 0 bases from V and 4 bases from J, with 12 bases between.

As DNA, the CDR3 is TGCGCCAGCAGCTCGGGCGTCGGGACTAGCGGAGAACATACGCAGTATTTT. Its protein is CASSSGVGTSGEHTQYF. The chain has TRBV5-1 and TRBJ2-3; 11 nucleotides agree with TRBD2. This CDR3 has 17 residues. Trimming took 3 bases from V and 7 from J; bases not matched to a gene: 13. Looked up from germline, CDR1 is SGHRS and CDR2 is YFSETQ. Together with reference TRBV5-1 and TRBJ2-3, the CDR3 gives the full variable domain: KAGVTQTPRYLIKTRGQQVTLSCSPISGHRSVSWYQQTPGQGLQFLFEYFSETQRNKGNFPGRFSGRQFSNSRSEMNVSTLELGDSALYLCASSSGVGTSGEHTQYFGPGTRLTVL.

This clone was recorded a few times. One junction end disagrees with the germline gene, perhaps due to a read error. The chain joins TRBV7-9 to TRBJ1-4; 9 positions agree with TRBD1. Germline CDR1 and CDR2: SEHNR and FQNEAQ (reference sequence). The CDR3 length is 14 residues. The CDR3 region has the DNA TGCGCCAGCAGCCAAGAACAGGGGGCTGAAAAACTGTTTTTT. It encodes CASSQEQGAEKLFF.

The chain combines TRBV5-1 with TRBJ2-5; D perhaps matches TRBD2 (6 bases). This CDR3 spans 16 amino acids. Germline values: CDR1 SGHRS, CDR2 YFSETQ. V shed 4 bases and J shed 1 base, with 17 bases lying between them. The CDR3 loop reads CASSEGLRGTQETQYF. CDR3 sequence (DNA): TGCGCCAGCAGCGAGGGACTCCGTGGTACCCAAGAGACCCAGTACTTC.

This clone showed up just a few times. This sequence joins TRBV14 and TRBJ1-1, with 7 bases fitting TRBD1. The V gene's germline CDR1 is SGHDN and CDR2 FVKESK. The CDR3 length is 15 residues. The V segment lost 3 bases and the J segment 0 bases; nucleotides outside the gene matches: 4. The CDR3 bases are TGTGCCAGCAGCCACACAGGGGACGTGAACACTGAAGCTTTCTTT. It is translated as CASSHTGDVNTEAFF.

The V call is TRBV7-6, the J call TRBJ2-3; 9 bases align to TRBD2. The CDR3 has 16 residues. Germline CDR1 reads SGHVS; CDR2 reads FNYEAQ. Unmatched junction bases numbered 5, after V lost 2 bases and J lost 2 bases. The CDR3 is CASSLRASGDTDTQYF. CDR3 nucleotides: TGTGCCAGCAGCTTAAGGGCTAGCGGGGACACAGATACGCAGTATTTT.

This chain uses TRBV6-1 with TRBJ2-2; TRBD1 matches at 9 bases. V lost 2 bases to trimming and J lost 5 bases; unmatched junction nucleotides: 3. Looked up from germline, CDR1 is MNHNS and CDR2 is SASEGT. This CDR3 contains 15 residues. The CDR3: CASSERTGDTGELFF. Here the CDR3 DNA reads TGTGCCAGCAGTGAAAGGACAGGGGATACCGGGGAGCTGTTTTTT.

J is TRBJ1-5 and V is TRBV21-1. TRBV21-1 is termed a pseudogene. This CDR3 region has 17 residues. In nucleotides, the CDR3 is TGTGCCAGCAGCAATCCCCGGGGGGCAGGGGACAATCAGCCCCAGCATTTT. Amino acids: CASSNPRGAGDNQPQHF.

The CDR3, as DNA: TGCAGCGTTGAAGTTACAGGGGGCGCCGCTTATGGCTACACCTTC. This codes for CSVEVTGGAAYGYTF. The rearrangement uses TRBV29-1 and TRBJ1-2; 9 nucleotides align to TRBD1. CDR1 and CDR2 from the germline V gene are SQVTM and ANQGSEA. V dropped 1 base and J dropped 5; count of bases not matched to a gene: 8. The CDR3 is 15 amino acids.

The chain has TRBV7-9 and TRBJ1-5; the D is unclear. CDR3 length: 13 residues. Deletions cut 6 bases from V and 2 bases from J, with 8 bases between. CDR1 SEHNR and CDR2 FQNEAQ come from the germline V gene (reference sequence). The CDR3 region has the DNA TGTGCCAGCAGAGAGGGCGGCAATCAGCCCCAGCATTTT. The encoded protein is CASREGGNQPQHF. The full variable domain, its missing parts supplied by reference TRBV7-9 and TRBJ1-5, is DTGVSQNPRHKITKRGQNVTFRCDPISEHNRLYWYRQTLGQGPEFLTYFQNEAQLEKSRLLSDRFSAERPKGSFSTLEIQRTEQGDSAMYLCASREGGNQPQHFGDGTRLSIL.